This TCR beta chain was captured in a study of CD8 T cells in ankylosing spondylitis. Study observations and caveats: Typical of ankylosing spondylitis blood, it appeared, was a TCR beta motif of eight highly homologous variants. A number of the motif variants had already been described in reactive arthritis synovial fluid and blood.

Germline CDR1 is DFQATT and CDR2 is SNEGSKA (reference sequence). V was pared by 0 bases and J by 1 base, with 9 bases between. This CDR3 region has 15 residues. This clonotype was seen ten or more times. No antigen is known for it. MiXCR, run by TCRdb on the 5' RACE reads, gives a single entry per CDR3 protein. Here the sample spans around 300,000 distinct CDR3 sequences, around a tenth being singletons. The chain combines TRBV20-1 with TRBJ2-2; D perhaps matches TRBD2 (5 bases). Specimen: blood, either unsorted or a sorted T cell fraction (not recorded which). This TCR derives from a female donor with ankylosing spondylitis or in good health (not recorded which). For the CDR3, the DNA is TGCAGTGCTAGAGATGGACGGGGGAACACCGGGGAGCTGTTTTTT. It specifies CSARDGRGNTGELFF.